This T cell receptor (beta chain) was found in a study of T-cell reconstitution after alpha-beta-depleted transplantation in children. This clonotype showed up just a few times. V lost 1 base and J lost 2, with 11 bases in between. This CDR3 has 15 residues. Preparing the TCRbeta library involved the use of unique molecular identifiers. TCRdb reprocessed the PCR reads with MiXCR, giving one entry per CDR3 protein. The table includes about 500,000 distinct CDR3 sequences, 30% to 35% detected once. The rearrangement joins TRBV12-3 or TRBV12-4 to TRBJ1-2, with D maybe TRBD1 (6 bases). The sample consisted of PBMCs from the stem cell graft donor, taken from the stem cell graft. This sequence originates from a human donor who donated a stem cell graft to a child with aplastic anemia. The CDR3 coding sequence is TGTGCCAGCAGTTTAGGACCTGGACAGAACTATGGCTACACCTTC. As protein: CASSLGPGQNYGYTF.